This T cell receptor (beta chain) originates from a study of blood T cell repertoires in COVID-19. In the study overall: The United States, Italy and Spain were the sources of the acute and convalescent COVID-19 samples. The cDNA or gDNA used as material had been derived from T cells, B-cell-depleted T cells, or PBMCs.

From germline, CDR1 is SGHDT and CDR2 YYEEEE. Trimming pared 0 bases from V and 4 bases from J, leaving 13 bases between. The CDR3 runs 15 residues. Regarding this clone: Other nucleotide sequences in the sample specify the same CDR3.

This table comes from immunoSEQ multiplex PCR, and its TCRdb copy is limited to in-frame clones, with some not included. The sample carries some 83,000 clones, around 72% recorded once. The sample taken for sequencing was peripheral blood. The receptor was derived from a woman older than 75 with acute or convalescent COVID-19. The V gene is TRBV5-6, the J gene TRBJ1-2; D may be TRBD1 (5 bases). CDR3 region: CASSLAARVFYGYTF. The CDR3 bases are TGTGCCAGCAGCTTGGCCGCCAGGGTTTTCTATGGCTACACCTTC.